The clone carrying this T cell receptor beta chain appeared once. Under the authors' procedure: Nucleated cell number was recorded as an estimate derived from reference gene primer amplification. TCRdb's copy holds only in-frame clones and misses some; the assay was immunoSEQ multiplex PCR. Clonal size and the V and J genes are those of that table, whereas D and trimming came from the DNA. The sample records about 190,000 clones, around 85% being singletons. This entry belongs to a study of blood T cell repertoires in COVID-19. Overall study context: Acute and convalescent COVID-19 samples came from the United States, Italy and Spain. PBMCs, B-cell-depleted T cells, or T cells were the source of the cDNA or gDNA that made up the material.

The germline V gene has CDR1 GTSNPN and CDR2 SVGIG (reference sequence). The CDR3 length is 15 residues. Trimming cost V 3 bases and J 3 bases, with 14 bases left between them. This receptor was obtained from a woman in her 50s with acute or convalescent COVID-19. The chain carries TRBV30 and TRBJ1-4, with D tentatively TRBD1 (5 bases). Sequenced material: peripheral blood. The chain's CDR3 is CAWSPAGTANEKLFF. Written as DNA, the CDR3 is TGTGCCTGGAGCCCTGCAGGGACTGCTAATGAAAAACTGTTTTTT.